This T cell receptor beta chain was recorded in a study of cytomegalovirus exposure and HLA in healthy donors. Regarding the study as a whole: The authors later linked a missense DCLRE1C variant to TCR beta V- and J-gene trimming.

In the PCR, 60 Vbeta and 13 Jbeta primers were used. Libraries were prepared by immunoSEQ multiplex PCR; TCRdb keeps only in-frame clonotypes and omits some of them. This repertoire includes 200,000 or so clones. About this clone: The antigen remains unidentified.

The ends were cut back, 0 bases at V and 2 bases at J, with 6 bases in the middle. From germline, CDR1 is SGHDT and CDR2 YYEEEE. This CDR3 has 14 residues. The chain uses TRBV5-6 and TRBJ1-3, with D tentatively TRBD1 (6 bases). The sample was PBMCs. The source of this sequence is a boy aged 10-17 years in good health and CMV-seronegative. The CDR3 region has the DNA TGTGCCAGCAGCTTGGCAGGGGCTGGAAACACCATATATTTT. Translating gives CASSLAGAGNTIYF.